This TCR beta chain was recovered during a study of cytomegalovirus exposure and HLA in healthy donors. Primers included in the PCR were 60 Vbeta and 13 Jbeta primers. Profiled with immunoSEQ multiplex PCR; TCRdb holds only in-frame clones, not every one. This sample carries over 70,000 clones, approximately 80% of them seen once, and the ten largest clones take around 23%. This CDR3 contains 12 residues. V was cut by 6 bases and J by 3 bases, with 8 bases left in between. In germline, CDR1 is KGHSH, CDR2 LQKENI. Sequencing was carried out using PBMCs. The V call is TRBV18, the J call TRBJ2-5; D uncertain. The clonotype was recovered from a woman aged 45 to 65 in good health and CMV-seropositive. Here the CDR3 DNA reads TGTGCCAGCTCTCGGCAGGAAGAGACCCAGTACTTC. It is translated as CASSRQEETQYF.